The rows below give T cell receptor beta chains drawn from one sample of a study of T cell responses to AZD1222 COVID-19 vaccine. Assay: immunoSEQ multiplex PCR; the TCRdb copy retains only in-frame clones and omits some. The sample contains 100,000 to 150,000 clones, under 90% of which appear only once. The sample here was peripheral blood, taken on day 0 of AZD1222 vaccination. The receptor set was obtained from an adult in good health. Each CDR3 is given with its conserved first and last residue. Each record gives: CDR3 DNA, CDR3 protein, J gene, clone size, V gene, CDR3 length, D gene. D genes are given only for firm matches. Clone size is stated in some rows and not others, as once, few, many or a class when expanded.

cdr3_nt: TGTGCCTTCACACAGGGGGCGCGAGTCCCCAGTACCTTC; cdr3_aa: CAFTQGARVPSTF; j_call: TRBJ1-2; clone_size: NA; v_call: TRBV30; cdr3_length: 13; d_call: TRBD1
cdr3_nt: TGTGCCAGCTCATCTGCGGCCTCCTATGGCTACACCTTC; cdr3_aa: CASSSAASYGYTF; j_call: TRBJ1-2; clone_size: once; v_call: TRBV6-5; cdr3_length: 13; d_call: NA
cdr3_nt: TGTGCCAGCACTCTTTCTAGGACCAACGGGCAGTACTTC; cdr3_aa: CASTLSRTNGQYF; j_call: TRBJ2-7; clone_size: few; v_call: TRBV2; cdr3_length: 13; d_call: NA
cdr3_nt: TGTGCCAGCAGCTTAATGGGTGTACCCTATAATTCACCCCTCCACTTT; cdr3_aa: CASSLMGVPYNSPLHF; j_call: TRBJ1-6; clone_size: NA; v_call: TRBV7-9; cdr3_length: 16; d_call: NA
cdr3_nt: TGTGCCAGCAGCTCCTCTAGGGGGTTTCATACTGGTGGCTACACCTTC; cdr3_aa: CASSSSRGFHTGGYTF; j_call: TRBJ1-2; clone_size: once; v_call: TRBV7-8; cdr3_length: 16; d_call: NA
cdr3_nt: TGTGCCAGTAGTATAGATCAGAGGGGTGACGGCTACACCTTC; cdr3_aa: CASSIDQRGDGYTF; j_call: TRBJ1-2; clone_size: NA; v_call: TRBV19; cdr3_length: 14; d_call: NA
cdr3_nt: TGTGCCATCAGTGGGTCCGGGGGGGCCGTATACAATGAGCAGTTCTTC; cdr3_aa: CAISGSGGAVYNEQFF; j_call: TRBJ2-1; clone_size: NA; v_call: TRBV10-3; cdr3_length: 16; d_call: TRBD2
cdr3_nt: TGTGCCTGGAGCACACAGGGGAGGCAGCCCCAGCATTTT; cdr3_aa: CAWSTQGRQPQHF; j_call: TRBJ1-5; clone_size: NA; v_call: TRBV30; cdr3_length: 13; d_call: TRBD1
cdr3_nt: TGCGCCAGCAGCCACAAGCGCGGGGAACCCACCTATGGCTACACCTTC; cdr3_aa: CASSHKRGEPTYGYTF; j_call: TRBJ1-2; clone_size: NA; v_call: TRBV4-1; cdr3_length: 16; d_call: NA
cdr3_nt: TGTGCCAGTAGTATTCGCCCAGGGACTTATGGCTACACCTTC; cdr3_aa: CASSIRPGTYGYTF; j_call: TRBJ1-2; clone_size: NA; v_call: TRBV19; cdr3_length: 14; d_call: NA
cdr3_nt: TGTGCCAGCAGTTACCGGGGCAGCTCACCCCTCCACTTT; cdr3_aa: CASSYRGSSPLHF; j_call: TRBJ1-6; clone_size: once; v_call: TRBV6-5; cdr3_length: 13; d_call: NA
cdr3_nt: TGTGCCAGCAGCCAAGACGCGCCAGTTAATCAGCCCCAGCATTTT; cdr3_aa: CASSQDAPVNQPQHF; j_call: TRBJ1-5; clone_size: NA; v_call: TRBV4-2; cdr3_length: 15; d_call: NA